A single sample gave rise to the 2 T cell receptor beta chains below, sequenced in a study of blood T cell repertoires in COVID-19. Method: immunoSEQ multiplex PCR; TCRdb's copy keeps in-frame clones and lacks some. The sample lists tens of thousands of clones; roughly 85% were seen once. The material sequenced was peripheral blood. The receptor set was obtained from a man in his 60s with acute or convalescent COVID-19.

The gene calls are TRBV24-1 and TRBJ2-1; the match to TRBD2 covers 10 bases. V dropped 4 bases and J dropped 5; count of bases not matched to a gene: 13. CDR1 and CDR2 from the germline V gene are KGHDR and SFDVKD. The CDR3 is 18 residues long. The CDR3 DNA is TGTGCCACCAGTGAAGGTCTCGGAGCGGGGGGGCCCCACAATGAGCAGTTCTTC. It yields the protein CATSEGLGAGGPHNEQFF.

The rearrangement uses TRBV2 and TRBJ1-1, with no clear D. CDR1 is SNHLY, CDR2 FYNNEI, per germline. The CDR3 totals 15 residues. Trimming removed 0 bases from V and 1 base from J, with 9 bases in between. The CDR3 DNA is TGTGCCAGCAGTGAAGCTGCGACTCCGAACACTGAAGCTTTCTTT. It is translated as CASSEAATPNTEAFF. Variable domain in full (rest from reference TRBV2 and TRBJ1-1): EPEVTQTPSHQVTQMGQEVILRCVPISNHLYFYWYRQILGQKVEFLVSFYNNEISEKSEIFDDQFSVERPDGSNFTLKIRSTKLEDSAMYFCASSEAATPNTEAFFGQGTRLTVV.